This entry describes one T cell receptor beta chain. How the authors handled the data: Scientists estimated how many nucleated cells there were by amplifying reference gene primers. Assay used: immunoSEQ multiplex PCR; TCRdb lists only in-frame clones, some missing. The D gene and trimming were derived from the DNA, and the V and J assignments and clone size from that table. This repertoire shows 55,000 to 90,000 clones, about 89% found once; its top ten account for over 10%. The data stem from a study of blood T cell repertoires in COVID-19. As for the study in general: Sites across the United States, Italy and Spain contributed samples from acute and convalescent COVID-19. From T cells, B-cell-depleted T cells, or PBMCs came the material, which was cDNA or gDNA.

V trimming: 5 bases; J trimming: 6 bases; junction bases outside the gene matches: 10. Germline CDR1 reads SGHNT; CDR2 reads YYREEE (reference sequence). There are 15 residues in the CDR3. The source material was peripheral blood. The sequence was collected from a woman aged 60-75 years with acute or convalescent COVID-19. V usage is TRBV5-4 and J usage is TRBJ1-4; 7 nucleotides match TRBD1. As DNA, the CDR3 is TGTGCCAGCAGTTCTATGGGACAGTACTATGAAAAACTGTTTTTT. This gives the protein CASSSMGQYYEKLFF.